This TCR beta chain comes out of a study of shared clonotypes between healthy human individuals. Profiled with immunoSEQ multiplex PCR; TCRdb holds only in-frame clones, not every one. This table holds roughly 2.5 million clones, approximately 94% found once. Concerning this clone itself: The antigen remains undetermined.

Notes on the study in general: Non-shared clonotypes displayed generation probabilities falling below those of clonotypes present in all four donors.

CD4+ cell separation produced CD45RA+ naive and CD45RA-negative memory subsets. Sequenced: naive CD4+ T cells sorted from blood. Subset noted: CD45RA+ positively selected. This TCR came from a man between 18 and 29 years old in good health.

CDR3 residues: CASGTGDYNSPLHF. The DNA for the CDR3 is TGTGCCAGTGGGACGGGGGATTATAATTCACCCCTCCACTTT. The chain employs TRBV19 and TRBJ1-6, with D maybe TRBD1 (5 bases). The germline V gene encodes CDR1 LNHDA and CDR2 SQIVND (reference sequence). The CDR3 totals 14 residues. The V and J ends lost 8 bases and 4 bases respectively, with 12 bases between them.